A selection of T cell receptor beta chains follows, all from one sample in a study of T-cell memory formation after mild COVID-19. MiXCR, applied by TCRdb to the 5' RACE reads, yields one record per CDR3 protein. The sample lists about 410,000 distinct CDR3 sequences, roughly 18% occurring once. The sample consisted of PBMCs or a T cell subset sorted from them (not recorded which). These receptors all stem from a young man who had mild COVID-19 (a few samples of this study predate the infection). Cell type and time point are not known. The CDR3 runs from the conserved cysteine through the conserved F or W. Each record gives: clone size, D gene, J gene, V gene, CDR3 DNA, CDR3 protein. D genes are given only for firm matches. Expanded clones are given a class, and other clones once, few, many or no size at all.

NA | NA | TRBJ2-5 | TRBV20-1 | TGCAGTGCTAGAGTCCGCACAGTTGATACAGAGACCCAGTACTTC | CSARVRTVDTETQYF
NA | NA | TRBJ1-2 | TRBV5-1 | TGCGCCAGCAGCTTGAACGGGGACTATGGCTACACCTTC | CASSLNGDYGYTF
few | NA | TRBJ2-3 | TRBV7-7 | TGTGCCAGCAGCCGTGGACACAACACAGATACGCAGTATTTT | CASSRGHNTDTQYF
NA | NA | TRBJ1-3 | TRBV28 | TGTGCCAGCAGTTTGGGACACTTGAGCTCTGGAAACACCATATATTTT | CASSLGHLSSGNTIYF
NA | NA | TRBJ2-2 | TRBV7-6 | TGTGCCAGCAGCCCCGAAGGACCCCTGCTTACCGGGGAGCTGTTTTTT | CASSPEGPLLTGELFF
NA | NA | TRBJ2-5 | TRBV5-1 | TGCGCCTCACAAGGGCACAGCGGTCCCGCGGAGACCCAGTACTTC | CASQGHSGPAETQYF
NA | TRBD1 | TRBJ2-2 | TRBV6-6 | TGTGCCAGCAGTTTTCCGGGACAGCTCTTCGGGGAGCTGTTTTTT | CASSFPGQLFGELFF
NA | TRBD1 | TRBJ1-5 | TRBV6-2/TRBV6-3 | TGTGCCAGCAGTTACTCCTACTCCAGGGGGCTGGGTAGCAATCAGCCCCAGCATTTT | CASSYSYSRGLGSNQPQHF
NA | TRBD1 | TRBJ2-3 | TRBV6-4 | TGTGCCAGCAGTGACTCGACAGGGGCTGATACGCAGTATTTT | CASSDSTGADTQYF
NA | NA | TRBJ1-5 | TRBV5-1 | TGCGCCAGCAGCGCCGGGACGGGCGATCAGCCCCAGCATTTT | CASSAGTGDQPQHF
few | TRBD1 | TRBJ1-5 | TRBV18 | TGTGCCAGCTCACGGTCAGGGGGCCTCGGCAATCAGCCCCAGCATTTT | CASSRSGGLGNQPQHF
few | TRBD1 | TRBJ1-1 | TRBV7-3 | TGTGCCAGCAGCCAAGCAGACAGGGGGCAAGCTTTCTTT | CASSQADRGQAFF
NA | NA | TRBJ1-4 | TRBV18 | TGTGCCAGCTCACCACCGCATCGGGGAAATAATGAAAAACTGTTTTTT | CASSPPHRGNNEKLFF
NA | NA | TRBJ1-4 | TRBV6-5 | TGTGCCAGCAGCCCCGGTGGGTCGCCCCCCGGGAAACTGTTTTTT | CASSPGGSPPGKLFF
NA | NA | TRBJ2-3 | TRBV4-3 | TGCGCCAGCAGCCAAGATTGGGGGGTCAAAGATACGCAGTATTTT | CASSQDWGVKDTQYF
NA | NA | TRBJ2-1 | TRBV10-3 | TGTGCCATCAACTCCGACCTGCGCTCCTACAATGAGCAGTTCTTC | CAINSDLRSYNEQFF